The 20 T cell receptor beta chains presented below share a single source sample, sequenced in a study of regulatory T cells in long-lasting Graves disease. For TCR beta, libraries came from iRepertoire HTBI primers and Arm-PCR of CDR3 regions. TCRdb processed the multiplex PCR reads anew with MiXCR; each CDR3 protein has one entry. The data hold 400,000 to 500,000 distinct CDR3 sequences, with around a fifth observed a single time. Time point given: persistent/refractory GD, antithyroid drugs over 5 years with positive TRAb. Isolated PBMC RNA provided the starting material for the TCR library. Sequences were derived from peripheral blood mononuclear cells (PBMCs), sampled when the disease was refractory, from a patient treated with antithyroid drugs. The receptors shown here come from a female donor with Graves disease.

With regard to this clonotype: A read error is possible here, since a much larger clone lies one base away. V is TRBV6-9 and J is TRBJ1-5; the D is unclear. This CDR3 has 14 residues. In germline, CDR1 is MNHGY, CDR2 SVAAGI. The CDR3 bases are TGTGCCGGCAGAATCGACACCACCAATCAGCCCCAGCATTTT. Encoded protein: CAGRIDTTNQPQHF.

This clonotype was observed many times. The chain recombines TRBV12-3 or TRBV12-4 with TRBJ2-7; 7 nucleotides match TRBD1. Trimming at V came to 6 bases and at J to 3 bases, leaving 5 bases not matched to a gene. The CDR3 totals 13 residues. CDR3 DNA sequence: TGTGCCAGCAGCCCCGACAGGGACTACGAGCAGTACTTC. This sequence encodes CASSPDRDYEQYF.

The chain recombines TRBV6-2 or TRBV6-3 with TRBJ1-5; 12 bases agree with TRBD1. Germline assignment: CDR1 MNHEY and CDR2 SVGEGT. V was pared by 2 bases and J by 5 bases, with 7 bases of the junction left unmatched. The CDR3 length is 17 residues. CDR3 amino acids: CASSYPRDRGLDQPQHF. The CDR3 DNA is TGTGCCAGCAGTTACCCCCGGGACAGGGGGCTAGATCAGCCCCAGCATTTT.

This chain connects TRBV27 to TRBJ2-7, with 7 bases identical to TRBD1. The germline gives CDR1 MNHEY, CDR2 SMNVEV (reference sequence). CDR3 size: 15 residues. With V trimmed by 2 bases and J by 2 bases, 6 bases remained unmatched. CDR3 sequence reads: CASSLKGADTYEQYF. In DNA form, the CDR3 reads TGTGCCAGCAGTTTAAAGGGGGCAGACACCTACGAGCAGTACTTC.

The chain recombines TRBV15 with TRBJ1-1; TRBD1 is a possible D gene (5 bases). With 4 bases removed from V and 4 bases from J, the gap between germline ends came to 13 bases. The CDR3 loop spans 14 amino acids. Germline CDR1 LNHNV, CDR2 YYDKDF (reference sequence). The CDR3 sequence: CATSTLGGGTEAFF. In nucleotides, the CDR3 is TGTGCCACCAGCACCTTGGGGGGGGGCACTGAAGCTTTCTTT.

At least ten counts were recorded for this clonotype. This rearrangement joins TRBV27 to TRBJ1-1, with D hard to call. The V end was cut by 6 bases, the J end by 1 base, with 9 bases between. CDR3 length: 13 residues. CDR1 is MNHEY, CDR2 SMNVEV, per germline (reference sequence). This CDR3 reads CASSIQKNTEAFF. The CDR3 bases are TGTGCCAGCAGCATACAGAAGAACACTGAAGCTTTCTTT.

This clonotype was seen a handful of times. CDR3 sequence (DNA): TGCAGCGTTGAAGTTCGTGGACAGCCTTACGAGCAGTACTTC. This gives the protein CSVEVRGQPYEQYF. The chain links TRBV29-1 to TRBJ2-7; TRBD1 might be the D (6 bases). Looked up from germline, CDR1 is SQVTM and CDR2 is ANQGSEA. The CDR3 runs to 14 residues. The V end was cut by 1 base, the J end by 4 bases, with 14 bases between.

This clonotype appeared many times. The CDR3 DNA is TGCAGTGCTAAGAGAGGGGGGGATCCCTACGAGCAGTACTTC. The encoded protein is CSAKRGGDPYEQYF. V gene TRBV20-1 combines with J gene TRBJ2-7, with a tentative D call TRBD2 (7 bases). The V gene's germline CDR1 is DFQATT and CDR2 SNEGSKA (reference sequence). CDR3 length: 14 residues. V was cut by 4 bases and J by 2 bases, with 15 bases left in between.

Concerning this clonotype: A much larger clone lies one base from this, so it may be a read error. The chain carries TRBV13 and TRBJ1-2, with TRBD1 as a possible D gene (5 bases). The CDR3 spans 13 residues. V was pared by 7 bases and J by 4 bases, with 13 bases between. CDR1 is PRHDT, CDR2 FYEKMQ, per germline (reference sequence). In DNA, the CDR3 is TGTGCCAGCAAACGATGGGGGAGCTATGGCTACACCTTC. Translating it yields CASKRWGSYGYTF. Complete variable domain (other parts from reference TRBV13 and TRBJ1-2): AAGVIQSPRHLIKEKRETATLKCYPIPRHDTVYWYQQGPGQDPQFLISFYEKMQSDKGSIPDRFSAQQFSDYHSELNMSSLELGDSALYFCASKRWGSYGYTFGSGTRLTVV.

The sample holds a few counts of this clonotype. V is TRBV19 and J is TRBJ1-5, with D tentatively TRBD1 (5 bases). The CDR3 has 16 amino acids. Trimming cost V 6 bases and J 1 base, with 16 bases left between them. Germline V CDR1 and CDR2: LNHDA, SQIVND (reference sequence). In DNA, the CDR3 is TGTGCCAGTAGAGACCAGGGTGGAGTGAGCAATCAGCCCCAGCATTTT. Protein sequence: CASRDQGGVSNQPQHF.

The rearrangement uses TRBV7-2 and TRBJ2-1; D is unclear. The length of the CDR3 is 12 residues. Germline V gene sequence: CDR1 SGHTA, CDR2 FQGNSA. V lost 3 bases, J lost 10 bases, and 10 bases lay in between. CDR3 nucleotides: TGTGCCAGCAGCTTCTCCAAGAAAGAGCAGTTCTTC. Translation: CASSFSKKEQFF.

This chain links TRBV19 with TRBJ1-1, with D possibly matching TRBD1 (6 bases). Germline assignment: CDR1 LNHDA and CDR2 SQIVND (reference sequence). V was shortened by 6 bases and J by 1 base, with 21 bases between the two germline ends. The CDR3 length is 17 residues. CDR3 sequence: CASRAPPNTGWNTEAFF. In DNA, the CDR3 is TGTGCCAGTAGAGCGCCTCCCAACACAGGGTGGAACACTGAAGCTTTCTTT.

The chain couples TRBV5-1 to TRBJ1-1; D remains unclear. The germline V gene encodes CDR1 SGHRS and CDR2 YFSETQ. The CDR3 runs 14 residues. Trimming shortened V by 1 base and J by 0 bases, and 7 bases separated the two germline ends. The CDR3 region is CASSLSGVNTEAFF. The DNA for the CDR3 is TGCGCCAGCAGCTTGTCTGGGGTGAACACTGAAGCTTTCTTT.

This clonotype was recorded many times. The rearrangement joins TRBV20-1 to TRBJ2-5, with TRBD1 matching 7 bases. Germline V gives CDR1 DFQATT, CDR2 SNEGSKA (reference sequence). The J segment lost 4 bases and the V segment lost 3 bases, leaving 14 bases of the junction unmatched. This CDR3 has 16 residues. Here the CDR3 DNA reads TGCAGTGCTAGTGAGACAGGGTGGGGAAGGGGAGAGACCCAGTACTTC. Amino acid sequence: CSASETGWGRGETQYF.

This clonotype was seen only a few times. The genes are TRBV19 and TRBJ1-1; D perhaps matches TRBD1 (5 bases). Germline V gives CDR1 LNHDA, CDR2 SQIVND (reference sequence). This CDR3 spans 15 amino acids. Trimming shortened V by 5 bases and J by 4 bases, and 17 bases separated the two germline ends. CDR3 sequence reads: CASSARLQGSTEAFF. CDR3 DNA sequence: TGTGCCAGTAGTGCCCGTCTCCAGGGCTCCACTGAAGCTTTCTTT.

This chain joins TRBV7-2 and TRBJ1-2, with D perhaps matching TRBD1 (6 bases). The germline CDR1 and CDR2 sequences are SGHTA and FQGNSA. The CDR3 consists of 16 residues. Trimming left V 1 base short and J 4 bases short, with 16 bases between. DNA of the CDR3: TGTGCCAGCAGCTTAGTTGATGGGGGCGAGGGCTATGGCTACACCTTC. Its translation: CASSLVDGGEGYGYTF.

This clonotype was seen a handful of times. The chain joins TRBV7-9 to TRBJ2-1; D unresolved. The CDR3 totals 14 residues. V lost 1 base, J lost 6 bases, and 10 bases lay in between. Germline CDR1 reads SEHNR; CDR2 reads FQNEAQ (reference sequence). CDR3 region: CASSLVAPPNEQFF. The CDR3 DNA sequence: TGTGCCAGCAGCTTAGTTGCGCCCCCCAATGAGCAGTTCTTC. Looking up the rest from reference TRBV7-9 and TRBJ2-1 gives the full variable domain: DTGVSQNPRHKITKRGQNVTFRCDPISEHNRLYWYRQTLGQGPEFLTYFQNEAQLEKSRLLSDRFSAERPKGSFSTLEIQRTEQGDSAMYLCASSLVAPPNEQFFGPGTRLTVL.

This clonotype was seen at least ten times. The gene calls are TRBV28 and TRBJ1-4; D possibly corresponds to TRBD1 (5 bases). This CDR3 contains 16 residues. Trimming took 4 bases from V and 0 from J, leaving 12 bases between them. Germline V gives CDR1 MDHEN, CDR2 SYDVKM. CDR3 amino acids: CASSSRDGATNEKLFF. DNA of the CDR3: TGTGCCAGCAGTTCTCGGGACGGAGCAACTAATGAAAAACTGTTTTTT. The full variable domain, in which reference TRBV28 and TRBJ1-4 provide the parts outside the CDR3, is DVKVTQSSRYLVKRTGEKVFLECVQDMDHENMFWYRQDPGLGLRLIYFSYDVKMKEKGDIPEGYSVSREKKERFSLILESASTNQTSMYLCASSSRDGATNEKLFFGSGTQLSVL.

This clonotype was observed a few times. The germline gene is not matched at one end of the junction; a read error may be the cause. The chain joins TRBV30 to TRBJ1-3, with a weak D call TRBD1 (5 bases). Germline-derived CDR1 and CDR2 are GTSNPN and SVGIG (reference sequence). The CDR3 is 11 amino acids. In DNA, the CDR3 is TGCCAAGGGGACCTCGGAAACACCATATATTTT. It is translated as CQGDLGNTIYF.

The sample holds a few counts of this clonotype. The J gene is TRBJ2-6, the V gene TRBV5-1; possibly TRBD1 for D (6 bases). Trimming took 4 bases from V and 3 from J, leaving 11 bases between them. The CDR3 is made up of 15 amino acids. Germline loops: CDR1 SGHRS, CDR2 YFSETQ. CDR3: CASSPQGFGANVLTF. The DNA for the CDR3 is TGCGCCAGCAGCCCCCAGGGGTTTGGGGCCAACGTCCTGACTTTC.